What follows describes a single T cell receptor (beta chain). Enrolled during active infection, Seattle patients were then followed longitudinally. Trimming removed 3 bases from V and 0 bases from J, with 6 bases in between. The CDR3 spans 13 residues. CDR1 is SEHNR, CDR2 FQNEAQ, per germline (reference sequence). This specimen belongs to a study of blood T cell repertoires in COVID-19. Produced via immunoSEQ multiplex PCR; TCRdb's table is partial and in-frame only. This repertoire shows around 470,000 clones, roughly 87% found once; its top ten account for around 0.95%. This sequence originates from a man between 18 and 29 years old with COVID-19, enrolled during active disease. Sequenced: peripheral blood. The chain links TRBV7-9 to TRBJ2-7; the D gene is possibly TRBD2 (5 bases). CDR3 nucleotide sequence: TGTGCCAGCAGCTTTGGGAGCTCCTACGAGCAGTACTTC. It specifies CASSFGSSYEQYF.